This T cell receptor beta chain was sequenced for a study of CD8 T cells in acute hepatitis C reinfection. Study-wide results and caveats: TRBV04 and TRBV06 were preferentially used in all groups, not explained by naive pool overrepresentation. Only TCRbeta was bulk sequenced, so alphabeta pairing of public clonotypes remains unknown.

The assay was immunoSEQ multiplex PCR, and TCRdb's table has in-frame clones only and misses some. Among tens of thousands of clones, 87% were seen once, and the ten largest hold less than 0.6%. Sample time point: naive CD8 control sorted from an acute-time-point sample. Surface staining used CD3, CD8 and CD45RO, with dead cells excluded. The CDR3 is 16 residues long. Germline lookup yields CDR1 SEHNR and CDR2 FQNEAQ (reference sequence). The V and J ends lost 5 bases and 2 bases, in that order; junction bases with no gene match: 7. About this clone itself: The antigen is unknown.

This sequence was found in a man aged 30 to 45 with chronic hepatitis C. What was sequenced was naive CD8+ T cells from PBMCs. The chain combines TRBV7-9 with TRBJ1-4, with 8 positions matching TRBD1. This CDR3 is CASSTGQGGTNEKLFF. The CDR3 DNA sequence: TGTGCCAGCAGCACCGGACAGGGCGGTACTAATGAAAAACTGTTTTTT.